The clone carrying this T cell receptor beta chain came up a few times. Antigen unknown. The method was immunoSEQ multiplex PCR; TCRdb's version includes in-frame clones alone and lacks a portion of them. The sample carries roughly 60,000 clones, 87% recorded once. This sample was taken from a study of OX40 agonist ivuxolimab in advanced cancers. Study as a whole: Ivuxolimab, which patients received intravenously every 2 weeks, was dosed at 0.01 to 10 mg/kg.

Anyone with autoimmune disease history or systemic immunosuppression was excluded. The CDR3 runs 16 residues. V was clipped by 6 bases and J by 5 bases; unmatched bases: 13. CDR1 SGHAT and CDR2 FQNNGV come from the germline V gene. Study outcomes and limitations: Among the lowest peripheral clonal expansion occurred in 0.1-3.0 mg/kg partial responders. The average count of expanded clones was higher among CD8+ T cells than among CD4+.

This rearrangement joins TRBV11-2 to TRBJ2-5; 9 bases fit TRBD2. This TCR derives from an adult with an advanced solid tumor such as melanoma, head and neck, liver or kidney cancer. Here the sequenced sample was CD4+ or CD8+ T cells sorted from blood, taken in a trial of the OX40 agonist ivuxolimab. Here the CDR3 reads CASSLAGTHVGETQYF. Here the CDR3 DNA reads TGTGCCAGCAGTCTAGCGGGGACACATGTAGGGGAGACCCAGTACTTC.